The 32 T cell receptor beta chains presented below share a single source sample, sequenced in a study of T cells in women clearing cervical HPV infection. Data came from immunoSEQ multiplex PCR; TCRdb stores just in-frame clones and leaves some out. This listing includes 25,000 to 35,000 clones. Sequences were obtained from blood buffy coat. These receptors were taken from a woman between 18 and 70 years old with a cervical HPV16 infection that either progressed to CIN3+ or cleared (not recorded which).

As concerns this clone: Coverage ceases 3 residues before the CDR3 finishes, and the germline J gene fills in the end. This chain uses TRBV19 with TRBJ2-7, with 9 bases matching TRBD2. Germline loops: CDR1 LNHDA, CDR2 SQIVND (reference sequence). Germline trimming cut 5 bases from V and 4 bases from J; bases unmatched to any gene: 3. There are 13 residues in the CDR3. The covered CDR3 bases are TGTGCCAGTAGTCCGCTAGCGGGGTACGAG. This sequence encodes CASSPLAGYE. The CDR3 as a whole reads CASSPLAGYEQYF.

The sequenced CDR3 bases are TGTGCCAGTAGTATGGAAGGAAGGGGTTCACCC. It specifies CASSMEGRGSP. The CDR3 as a whole reads CASSMEGRGSPLHF. The chain links TRBV19 to TRBJ1-6; a weak D match, TRBD1 (5 bases). The CDR3 goes on 3 residues after the read ends, and that part is filled in from the germline J gene. Per the germline V gene, CDR1 is LNHDA and CDR2 is SQIVND (reference sequence). The ends were cut back, 3 bases at V and 9 bases at J, with 12 bases in the middle. This CDR3 is built from 14 residues.

With regard to this clone: The CDR3 goes on 3 residues after the read ends, and that part is filled in from the germline J gene. This chain joins TRBV28 and TRBJ1-5; TRBD1 agrees at 8 bases. The trim removed 6 bases at V and 6 bases at J, leaving 7 bases unmatched. The CDR3 covers 14 residues. From germline, CDR1 is MDHEN and CDR2 SYDVKM. CDR3 in amino acids: CASRSGQGRQPQHF. CDR3 bases read: TGTGCCAGCAGGTCCGGACAGGGTCGTCAGCCC.

This clone is identified as medium-sized from frequency. The read stops 3 residues short of the end of the CDR3; the missing end is completed from the germline J gene. V is TRBV12-3 or TRBV12-4 and J is TRBJ2-3; 8 bases map to TRBD2. With V trimmed by 6 bases and J by 3 bases, 5 bases remained unmatched. CDR3 length: 14 amino acids. CDR3 DNA (partial): TGTGCCAGCAGCTTCTTAGCGGGAACAGATACG. Amino acid sequence: CASSFLAGTDT. The full CDR3 reads CASSFLAGTDTQYF.

For this clone: The read stops 3 residues short of the end of the CDR3; the missing end is completed from the germline J gene. The rearrangement joins TRBV5-1 to TRBJ1-2; unclear D gene. The CDR3 runs to 18 residues. Germline CDR1 is SGHRS and CDR2 is YFSETQ. This chain's CDR3 is CASTYRPFGREVPHEYTF. CDR3 DNA, as far as it was read: TGCGCCAGCACATACCGCCCTTTTGGGCGGGAGGTCCCCCACGAG.

Details on this clone: The CDR3 is cut off 3 residues early in the read; its end comes from the germline J gene. V is TRBV20-1 and J is TRBJ2-6, with a tentative D call TRBD1 (5 bases). The germline V and J ends were trimmed by 5 bases and 0 bases, with 11 bases remaining between them. The CDR3 runs to 15 residues. Germline V gene data show CDR1 as DFQATT and CDR2 as SNEGSKA (reference sequence). The part of the CDR3 DNA that was read is TGCAGTGCTGCCACAGGTTCCTCTGGGGCCAACGTC. Translation: CSAATGSSGANV. The CDR3 in full is CSAATGSSGANVLTF.

The CDR3: CASSPEVRYGYTF. The DNA read from the CDR3 is TGTGCCAGCTCACCCGAGGTACGCTATGGC. The J gene is TRBJ1-2, the V gene TRBV18; no clear D gene. The read stops 3 residues short of the end of the CDR3; the missing end is completed from the germline J gene. V lost 3 bases and J lost 4, with 9 bases in between. CDR1 is KGHSH and CDR2 is LQKENI in the germline V gene. The CDR3 extends over 13 amino acids. Filled out from reference TRBV18 and TRBJ1-2, the complete variable domain reads NAGVMQNPRHLVRRRGQEARLRCSPMKGHSHVYWYRQLPEEGLKFMVYLQKENIIDESGMPKERFSAEFPKEGPSILRIQQVVRGDSAAYFCASSPEVRYGYTFGSGTRLTVV.

A word on this clone: The read falls 3 residues short of the CDR3 end, and the missing part is taken from the germline J gene. The gene calls are TRBV7-2 and TRBJ1-4, with a tentative D call TRBD1 (5 bases). V was trimmed by 6 bases and J by 4 bases, leaving 12 bases between them. Germline CDR1 SGHTA, CDR2 FQGNSA. The CDR3 has 14 residues. The DNA read from the CDR3 is TGTGCCAGCAGGGTAGACAGCCTTAATGAAAAA. Protein sequence: CASRVDSLNEK. From start to end, the CDR3 is CASRVDSLNEKLFF.

A remark on this clone: The read stops 3 residues short of the end of the CDR3; the missing end is completed from the germline J gene. The chain joins TRBV5-4 to TRBJ2-7, with D possibly being TRBD1 (6 bases). Trimming removed 0 bases from V and 2 bases from J, with 12 bases in between. The CDR3 totals 15 residues. Germline V gene data show CDR1 as SGHNT and CDR2 as YYREEE (reference sequence). The covered CDR3 bases are TGTGCCAGCAGCTTGGGGGGGCAGGCCACCTACGAG. This codes for CASSLGGQATYE. The complete CDR3 reads CASSLGGQATYEQYF.

A word on this clone: The CDR3 end lies 3 residues beyond the end of the read and is filled in from the germline J gene. This chain uses TRBV20-1 with TRBJ2-7; 7 bases agree with TRBD1. V gave up 7 bases and J gave up 3 bases; unmatched junction bases: 9. Germline V lookup: CDR1 DFQATT, CDR2 SNEGSKA (reference sequence). The CDR3 sequence is 13 residues long. CDR3 in amino acids: CSVSRQGRYEQYF. Incomplete CDR3 DNA: TGCAGTGTCTCAAGACAGGGACGCTACGAG.

On this clone itself: The CDR3 goes on 3 residues after the read ends, and that part is filled in from the germline J gene. The chain links TRBV5-4 to TRBJ2-7; the match to TRBD2 covers 10 bases. The CDR3 runs 16 residues. V was pared by 3 bases and J by 2 bases, with 8 bases of the junction left unmatched. From germline, CDR1 is SGHNT and CDR2 YYREEE (reference sequence). CDR3 in amino acids: CASSWGASGGAYEQYF. Partial CDR3 DNA: TGTGCCAGCAGCTGGGGAGCTAGCGGGGGTGCCTACGAG.

Worth noting for this clone: The read comes to an end 3 residues before the CDR3 does, leaving the germline J gene to fill in the end. The chain is built from TRBV19 and TRBJ2-7; 8 bases line up with TRBD2. CDR3 size: 15 residues. Germline V gene sequence: CDR1 LNHDA, CDR2 SQIVND (reference sequence). V gave up 3 bases and J gave up 5 bases; unmatched junction bases: 9. CDR3 protein: CASSMTGLGRHEQYF. The sequenced part of the CDR3 DNA is TGTGCCAGTAGTATGACGGGACTAGGAAGGCACGAG.

Points on this clone: The read is 3 residues too short to cover the CDR3 end, so that end is filled in from the germline J gene. The gene calls are TRBV7-6 and TRBJ2-2, with D possibly being TRBD2 (5 bases). The CDR3 length is 14 residues. Germline loops: CDR1 SGHVS, CDR2 FNYEAQ. V gave up 1 base and J gave up 6 bases, with 9 bases separating them. This CDR3 reads CASSLGQRAGELFF. The part of the CDR3 DNA that was read is TGTGCCAGCAGCTTAGGGCAGAGGGCCGGGGAG.

Concerning this clone itself: The read ends 3 residues shy of where the CDR3 ends; the end is completed using the germline J gene. The chain couples TRBV20-1 to TRBJ2-3; TRBD1 is a possible D gene (6 bases). V was cut by 0 bases and J by 1 base, with 8 bases left in between. The CDR3 has 14 amino acids. Looked up from germline, CDR1 is DFQATT and CDR2 is SNEGSKA (reference sequence). CDR3: CSARDRGGTDTQYF. The CDR3 DNA, read in part, is TGCAGTGCTAGAGACAGGGGCGGCACAGATACG.

Worth noting for this clone: The junction and the germline gene differ at one end; a read error may be behind it. The read is 3 residues too short to cover the CDR3 end, so that end is filled in from the germline J gene. Other DNA sequences of this sample code for an identical CDR3. The J gene is TRBJ1-3, the V gene TRBV19; a weak D match, TRBD1 (6 bases). This CDR3 contains 15 residues. From germline, CDR1 is LNHDA and CDR2 SQIVND (reference sequence). Here the CDR3 reads CASRLDRSSGNTIYF. CDR3 bases read: TGTGCCAGTAGGCTAGACAGGAGCTCTGGAAACACT.

Comment on this clone: The CDR3 extends 3 residues past the end of the read, so its final part is completed from the germline J gene. The chain employs TRBV20-1 and TRBJ2-5, with 7 bases lining up with TRBD1. V lost 0 bases, J lost 1 base, and 5 bases stayed unmatched. The CDR3 has 15 amino acids. The germline V gene has CDR1 DFQATT and CDR2 SNEGSKA (reference sequence). The sequenced CDR3 bases are TGCAGTGCTAGAGATGGGACAGCGGTCCAAGAGACC. It codes for CSARDGTAVQET. The complete CDR3 sequence is CSARDGTAVQETQYF.

Of note for this clone: The missing CDR3 end, 3 residues past where the read stops, is filled in from the germline J gene. The chain carries TRBV29-1 and TRBJ2-1, with 7 bases identical to TRBD2. Trimming removed 4 bases from V and 3 bases from J; junction bases left unmatched: 3. There are 13 residues in the CDR3. Germline V gene data show CDR1 as SQVTM and CDR2 as ANQGSEA. CDR3 DNA (partial): TGCAGCGTTGGAGGACTAGGCTACAATGAG. Translation gives CSVGGLGYNE. The whole CDR3 protein is CSVGGLGYNEQFF.

CDR3 DNA (partial): TGCAGTGCTAGCGGACAGTGTTTCCACCACGCAGTGGGGACC. It specifies CSASGQCFHHAVGT. From start to end, the CDR3 is CSASGQCFHHAVGTQYF. The rearrangement uses TRBV20-1 and TRBJ2-5, with D possibly matching TRBD1 (6 bases). The read halts 3 residues ahead of the CDR3 end, with the missing end drawn from the germline J gene. Trimming cost V 3 bases and J 7 bases, with 27 bases left between them. The germline V gene encodes CDR1 DFQATT and CDR2 SNEGSKA (reference sequence). The CDR3 spans 17 residues.

The CDR3 here is CAWSPRATQYF. Partial CDR3 DNA: TGTGCCTGGAGTCCAAGGGCGACG. This chain joins TRBV30 and TRBJ2-3; D not resolved. The read stops 3 residues short of the end of the CDR3; the missing end is completed from the germline J gene. Germline V gene data show CDR1 as GTSNPN and CDR2 as SVGIG (reference sequence). The CDR3 length is 11 residues.

A word on this clone: Read sequence stops 3 residues before the CDR3 end, and the germline J gene provides the missing end. This chain uses TRBV6-2 or TRBV6-3 with TRBJ2-5; D is unresolved. The germline gives CDR1 MNHEY, CDR2 SVGEGT. Trimming took 7 bases from V and 5 from J, leaving 14 bases between them. The CDR3 is 13 residues long. The CDR3 protein is CASNRFVGETQYF. The part of the CDR3 DNA that was read is TGTGCCAGCAACCGGTTCGTAGGGGAGACC.

CDR3 protein: CASSLQGKYGYTF. The CDR3 bases that were read are TGTGCCAGCAGTCTACAGGGGAAGTATGGC. The chain has TRBV6-2 or TRBV6-3 and TRBJ1-2, with 7 bases aligning to TRBD1. The read halts 3 residues ahead of the CDR3 end, with the missing end drawn from the germline J gene. The ends lost 5 bases at V and 5 bases at J; junction bases unmatched: 5. Germline CDR1 is MNHEY and CDR2 is SVGEGT. The CDR3 runs 13 residues.

Worth noting for this clone: The CDR3 end lies 3 residues beyond the end of the read and is filled in from the germline J gene. The rearrangement links TRBV20-1 to TRBJ2-7; D is perhaps TRBD1 (5 bases). The CDR3 runs 12 residues. Germline values: CDR1 DFQATT, CDR2 SNEGSKA (reference sequence). The V end was cut by 5 bases, the J end by 6 bases, with 14 bases between. The CDR3 sequence: CSAGPQGIEQYF. CDR3 DNA (partial): TGCAGTGCTGGACCTCAGGGAATCGAG.

Details on this clone: Read data end 3 residues before the CDR3 end; the end is taken from the germline J gene. The V call is TRBV7-9, the J call TRBJ2-2, with D possibly TRBD1 on 6 matching bases. The V gene lost 6 bases and the J gene lost 4 bases, with 9 bases spanning the gap. The CDR3 runs to 13 residues. Germline V gene sequence: CDR1 SEHNR, CDR2 FQNEAQ (reference sequence). CDR3 amino acids: CASRGAVTGELFF. The CDR3 bases that were read are TGTGCCAGCAGGGGGGCAGTCACCGGGGAG.

On this clone itself: The read ends 3 residues before the CDR3 terminus; that terminus is restored from the germline J gene. The rearrangement uses TRBV6-1 and TRBJ1-4; 7 bases align to TRBD1. Germline assignment: CDR1 MNHNS and CDR2 SASEGT. Trimming removed 2 bases from V and 7 bases from J; junction bases left unmatched: 13. This CDR3 has 17 amino acids. The CDR3 here is CASSEYLQGSQGEKLFF. Incomplete CDR3 DNA: TGTGCCAGCAGTGAATATTTACAGGGGTCGCAGGGTGAAAAA.

Regarding this clone: The missing CDR3 end, 3 residues past where the read stops, is filled in from the germline J gene. The chain couples TRBV10-1 to TRBJ1-3; unclear D gene. Trimming left V 5 bases short and J 0 bases short, with 5 bases between. The germline gives CDR1 WNHNN, CDR2 SYGVQD (reference sequence). The CDR3 sequence is 13 residues long. The chain's CDR3 is CASSPSSGNTIYF. CDR3 bases read: TGCGCCAGCAGTCCCAGCTCTGGAAACACC.

As to this clone: With the read ending 3 residues before the CDR3 end, the germline J gene is used to fill in that end. This chain joins TRBV20-1 and TRBJ1-3; D is unclear. Trimming pared 5 bases from V and 7 bases from J, leaving 15 bases between. Germline V CDR1 and CDR2: DFQATT, SNEGSKA (reference sequence). This CDR3 has 13 residues. The CDR3 reads CSALLGLRNTIYF. The covered CDR3 bases are TGCAGTGCTCTCCTTGGTCTGCGGAACACC.

A remark on this clone: The missing CDR3 end, 3 residues past where the read stops, is filled in from the germline J gene. The chain couples TRBV5-1 to TRBJ2-3; 7 bases line up with TRBD1. The CDR3 has 15 residues. CDR1 and CDR2 from the germline V gene are SGHRS and YFSETQ. CDR3 DNA (partial): TGCGCCAGCAGCTTGAACAGACAGGGCCAAGAGACG. Its protein is CASSLNRQGQET. Given in full, the CDR3 is CASSLNRQGQETQYF.

Remarks on this clone: The DNA ends 3 residues before the CDR3 does, and the rest of the CDR3 is filled in from the germline J gene. This chain joins TRBV30 and TRBJ2-3; maybe TRBD2 (7 bases). The CDR3 sequence is 14 residues long. Germline V lookup: CDR1 GTSNPN, CDR2 SVGIG (reference sequence). CDR3 bases read: TGTGCCTGGAGCGTCCCGGGGGGCCCCGAGACG. Amino acid sequence: CAWSVPGGPET. Given in full, the CDR3 is CAWSVPGGPETQYF.

Turning to this clone: The read ends 3 residues early relative to the CDR3; the germline J gene fills the gap. V and J are TRBV11-2 and TRBJ2-5; either TRBD1 or TRBD2 may supply D (8 bases each). CDR1 is SGHAT and CDR2 is FQNNGV in the germline V gene. The ends were cut back, 8 bases at V and 5 bases at J, with 21 bases in the middle. CDR3 length: 15 residues. CDR3 residues: CASPGGGRGLETQYF. The covered CDR3 bases are TGTGCCAGCCCGGGAGGGGGCAGGGGGCTTGAGACC. Drawing the rest from reference TRBV11-2 and TRBJ2-5, the complete variable domain is EAGVAQSPRYKIIEKRQSVAFWCNPISGHATLYWYQQILGQGPKLLIQFQNNGVVDDSQLPKDRFSAERLKGVDSTLKIQPAKLEDSAVYLCASPGGGRGLETQYFGPGTRLLVL.

Notes on this clone: Read coverage stops 3 residues before the CDR3 terminus; the germline J gene supplies the remainder. J is TRBJ2-4 and V is TRBV2; TRBD2 is a possible D gene (5 bases). The CDR3 consists of 14 residues. Germline V CDR1 and CDR2: SNHLY, FYNNEI. Incomplete CDR3 DNA: TGTGCCAGCACCAAGACGGCTAGCAATCAGCCT. As protein: CASTKTASNQP. In full, the CDR3 reads CASTKTASNQPQYF.

As regards this clone: The read gets to within 3 residues of the CDR3 end, and the germline J gene fills in the rest. Other DNA sequences in the sample encode the same CDR3. This chain links TRBV19 with TRBJ1-3; D remains ambiguous. V lost 3 bases and J lost 2, with 8 bases in between. Germline loops: CDR1 LNHDA, CDR2 SQIVND (reference sequence). This CDR3 is built from 14 residues. CDR3 residues: CASSIRTAGNTIYF. The covered CDR3 bases are TGTGCCAGTAGTATCAGAACAGCTGGAAACACC. The full variable domain, with the rest looked up from reference TRBV19 and TRBJ1-3, is DGGITQSPKYLFRKEGQNVTLSCEQNLNHDAMYWYRQDPGQGLRLIYYSQIVNDFQKGDIAEGYSVSREKKESFPLTVTSAQKNPTAFYLCASSIRTAGNTIYFGEGSWLTVV.

A word on this clone: The read ends 3 residues early relative to the CDR3; the germline J gene fills the gap. V is TRBV19 and J is TRBJ2-7; D remains unclear. Per germline, CDR1 LNHDA and CDR2 SQIVND (reference sequence). Trimming removed 4 bases at V and 2 bases at J, with 9 bases between. The CDR3 length is 13 residues. The CDR3 bases that were read are TGTGCCAGTAGTAACAGCCGCACCTACGAG. It yields the protein CASSNSRTYE. The full CDR3 sequence reads CASSNSRTYEQYF.